This passage covers 17 T cell receptor beta chains from one sample sequenced in a study of T-cell reconstitution after alpha-beta-depleted transplantation in children. The TCRbeta library was prepared with unique molecular identifiers. TCRdb reprocessed the PCR reads via MiXCR and lists one record per CDR3 protein. The sample comprises 200,000 or so distinct CDR3 sequences, under 8.5% of which are singletons, and approximately 34% rests with the top ten. This material consisted of PBMCs, mostly from graft donor cells, taken 360 days after TCRalphabeta/CD19-depleted stem cell transplant. The origin of the receptors is a male patient aged 2 to 10 who had a stem cell transplant for acute myeloid leukemia, so the T cells may come from the graft donor.

At least ten counts were recorded for this clonotype. CDR3 sequence (DNA): TGTGCCATCAGTGGAACAGGGAACACCGGGGAGCTGTTTTTT. Amino acids: CAISGTGNTGELFF. V usage is TRBV10-3 and J usage is TRBJ2-2; weak D call: TRBD1 (5 bases). In germline, CDR1 is ENHRY, CDR2 SYGVKD. This CDR3 has 14 residues. The V end lost 4 bases, the J end lost 1 base, and 7 bases lay between the germline ends.

This clonotype was seen a few times. CDR3 loop: CASTQPGGRYGYTF. DNA for the CDR3: TGTGCCAGCACCCAGCCAGGGGGCAGGTATGGCTACACCTTC. V usage is TRBV6-1 and J usage is TRBJ1-2; TRBD1 agrees at 8 bases. The V and J ends lost 7 bases and 5 bases, in that order; junction bases with no gene match: 9. The germline V gene encodes CDR1 MNHNS and CDR2 SASEGT. This CDR3 contains 14 residues.

The sample holds a few counts of this clonotype. The chain recombines TRBV7-3 with TRBJ1-2, with D possibly being TRBD1 (5 bases). This CDR3 is built from 13 residues. The V and J ends lost 3 bases and 6 bases respectively, with 11 bases between them. The V gene's germline CDR1 is SGHTA and CDR2 FQGTGA. In nucleotides, the CDR3 is TGTGCCAGCAGCTTTCTGGGGGGGAATGGCTACACCTTC. Its translation: CASSFLGGNGYTF.

This clonotype was seen ten or more times. V is TRBV12-3 or TRBV12-4 and J is TRBJ2-1, with 10 nucleotides matching TRBD2. The V segment lost 5 bases and the J segment 7 bases; nucleotides outside the gene matches: 11. The CDR3 has 16 amino acids. Here the CDR3 DNA reads TGTGCCAGCAGTAGATTAATTAGCGGGGGGAGGAATGAGCAGTTCTTC. Translated, it gives CASSRLISGGRNEQFF.

This clonotype has just one count. V and J are TRBV7-8 and TRBJ2-1, with no clear D. The germline CDR1 and CDR2 sequences are SGHVS and FQNEAQ. Trimming left V 4 bases short and J 11 bases short, with 12 bases between. CDR3 size: 12 residues. CDR3 nucleotides: TGTGCCAGCAGCTGGAACTTAGGGCAGCAGTTCTTC. This sequence encodes CASSWNLGQQFF.

This clonotype has ten or more counts. J is TRBJ2-3 and V is TRBV11-2, with a weak D call TRBD2 (6 bases). V was clipped by 2 bases and J by 2 bases, with 14 bases between them. There are 16 residues in the CDR3. Germline lookup yields CDR1 SGHAT and CDR2 FQNNGV. For the CDR3, the DNA is TGTGCCAGCAGCTTAATGTTTGGCGGGGCCACAGATACGCAGTATTTT. The encoded protein is CASSLMFGGATDTQYF. Full variable domain (rest looked up from reference TRBV11-2 and TRBJ2-3): EAGVAQSPRYKIIEKRQSVAFWCNPISGHATLYWYQQILGQGPKLLIQFQNNGVVDDSQLPKDRFSAERLKGVDSTLKIQPAKLEDSAVYLCASSLMFGGATDTQYFGPGTRLTVL.

J is TRBJ1-2 and V is TRBV12-3 or TRBV12-4; TRBD1 is a possible D gene (5 bases). CDR3 size: 12 residues. Between the trimmed V and J ends, which lost 6 bases and 7 bases, there was a span of 12 bases. CDR3 residues: CASSWTNLGYTF. In DNA form, the CDR3 reads TGTGCCAGCAGCTGGACAAATCTTGGCTACACCTTC.

This clonotype was recorded at least ten times. The chain combines TRBV12-3 or TRBV12-4 with TRBJ2-5, with D possibly being TRBD1 (5 bases). V lost 7 bases, J lost 5 bases, and 20 bases lay in between. The CDR3 totals 15 residues. Written as DNA, the CDR3 is TGTGCCAGCACATTACACTCAGGGTTACGCGAGACCCAGTACTTC. Amino acid sequence: CASTLHSGLRETQYF.

This clonotype was recorded many times. The chain links TRBV7-3 to TRBJ2-3, with 10 nucleotides matching TRBD2. CDR3 size: 16 residues. Germline V gene sequence: CDR1 SGHTA, CDR2 FQGTGA. After removal of 4 bases from V and 2 bases from J, the junction contained 6 bases not matched to a gene. The CDR3: CASSSGTSVFTDTQYF. The CDR3 nucleotides are TGTGCCAGCAGCTCGGGGACTAGCGTCTTCACAGATACGCAGTATTTT.

This chain joins TRBV7-9 and TRBJ1-1; D may be TRBD1 (6 bases). CDR1 SEHNR and CDR2 FQNEAQ come from the germline V gene (reference sequence). This CDR3 is 14 amino acids long. V was pared by 1 base and J by 7 bases, with 13 bases between. DNA of the CDR3: TGTGCCAGCAGCTTAGAGGCAGGGGCGGTTGAAGCTTTCTTT. It is translated as CASSLEAGAVEAFF.

Note on this clonotype: The junction departs from germline at one end; a sequencing error may be responsible. The genes are TRBV12-3 or TRBV12-4 and TRBJ2-3, with 9 bases matching TRBD2. CDR3 length equals 13 residues. CDR3 sequence (DNA): TGTCCCAGCAGGGCGGGGGGGGCGGATACGCAGTATTTT. Translated, it gives CPSRAGGADTQYF.

This clonotype was observed at least ten times. The chain links TRBV20-1 to TRBJ2-1; 7 bases match TRBD2. The CDR3 covers 14 residues. Losses at the gene ends were 6 bases for V and 8 bases for J; bases not matched to a gene: 13. The V gene's germline CDR1 is DFQATT and CDR2 SNEGSKA (reference sequence). As DNA, the CDR3 is TGCAGTGCCCCACCGGGGGGATCGGCCCATGAGCAGTTCTTC. Its protein is CSAPPGGSAHEQFF.

A remark on this clonotype: The conserved final phenylalanine or tryptophan is absent from the CDR3, which likely points to a read error. The rearrangement uses TRBV5-6 and TRBJ2-5, with 7 nucleotides matching TRBD1. The CDR3 consists of 15 residues. V shed 4 bases, J shed 1 base, and the junction held 7 bases outside the gene matches. The germline gives CDR1 SGHDT, CDR2 YYEEEE. In DNA form, the CDR3 reads TGTGCCAGCAGCGTATACAGGGGCACCCAAGAGACCCAGTACTAC. It is translated as CASSVYRGTQETQYY.

This clonotype was found many times. The chain carries TRBV12-3 or TRBV12-4 and TRBJ2-7, with D hard to call. The ends were cut back, 1 base at V and 2 bases at J, with 12 bases in the middle. The CDR3 has 15 residues. Written as DNA, the CDR3 is TGTGCCAGCAGTTTAGATGTCGGGTCCCCCTACGAGCAGTACTTC. Amino acids: CASSLDVGSPYEQYF.

This chain links TRBV11-1 with TRBJ2-1; 10 nucleotides match TRBD2. The CDR3 extends over 16 amino acids. V was pared by 5 bases and J by 6 bases, with 10 bases of the junction left unmatched. Germline CDR1 reads SGHAT; CDR2 reads FQDESV (reference sequence). The CDR3 loop reads CASSKTLAGAANEQFF. As DNA, the CDR3 is TGTGCCAGCAGCAAGACGCTAGCGGGGGCGGCCAATGAGCAGTTCTTC.

This clonotype was seen at least ten times. J is TRBJ2-1 and V is TRBV24-1; D might be TRBD1 (6 bases). V lost 6 bases to trimming and J lost 6 bases, with 11 bases between them. The germline V gene encodes CDR1 KGHDR and CDR2 SFDVKD. The CDR3 loop spans 13 amino acids. CDR3 region: CATSQQGFNEQFF. CDR3 DNA sequence: TGTGCCACCAGTCAACAGGGTTTCAATGAGCAGTTCTTC.

J is TRBJ2-1 and V is TRBV5-1; 10 positions agree with TRBD2. Germline values: CDR1 SGHRS, CDR2 YFSETQ. This CDR3 has 14 residues. With 0 bases clipped from V and 12 bases from J, the junction kept 6 bases outside the gene matches. The CDR3 sequence: CASSLGLAGVGQFF. The CDR3 DNA sequence: TGCGCCAGCAGCTTGGGGCTAGCGGGAGTTGGGCAGTTCTTC.